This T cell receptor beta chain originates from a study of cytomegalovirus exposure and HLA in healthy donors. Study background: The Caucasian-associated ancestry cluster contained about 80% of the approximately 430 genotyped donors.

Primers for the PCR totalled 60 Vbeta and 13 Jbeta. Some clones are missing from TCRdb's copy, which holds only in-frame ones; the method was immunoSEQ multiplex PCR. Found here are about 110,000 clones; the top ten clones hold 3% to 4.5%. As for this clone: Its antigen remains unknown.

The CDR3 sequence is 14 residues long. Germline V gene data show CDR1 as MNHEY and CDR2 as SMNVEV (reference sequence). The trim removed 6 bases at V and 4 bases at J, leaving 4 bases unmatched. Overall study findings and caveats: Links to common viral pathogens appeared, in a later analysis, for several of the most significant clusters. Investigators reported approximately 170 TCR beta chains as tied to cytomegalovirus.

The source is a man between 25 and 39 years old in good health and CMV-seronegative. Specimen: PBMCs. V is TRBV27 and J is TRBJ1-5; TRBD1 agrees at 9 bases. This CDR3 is CASSYGQGNQPQHF. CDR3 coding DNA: TGTGCCAGCAGCTATGGACAGGGGAATCAGCCCCAGCATTTT.